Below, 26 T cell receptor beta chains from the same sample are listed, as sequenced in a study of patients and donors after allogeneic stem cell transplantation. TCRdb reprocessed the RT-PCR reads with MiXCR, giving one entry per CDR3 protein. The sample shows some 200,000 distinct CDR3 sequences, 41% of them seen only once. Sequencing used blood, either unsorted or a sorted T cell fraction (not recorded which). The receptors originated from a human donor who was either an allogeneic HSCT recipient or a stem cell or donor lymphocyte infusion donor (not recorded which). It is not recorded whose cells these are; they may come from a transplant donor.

As DNA, the CDR3 is TGTGCCAGCAGGGGGACAGGGTGGAACACTGAAGCTTTCTTT. Amino acids: CASRGTGWNTEAFF. The J gene is TRBJ1-1, the V gene TRBV28; 9 bases map to TRBD1. Germline values: CDR1 MDHEN, CDR2 SYDVKM. CDR3 size: 14 residues. V shed 6 bases, J shed 1 base, and the junction held 3 bases outside the gene matches. The complete variable domain, with remaining parts taken from reference TRBV28 and TRBJ1-1, reads DVKVTQSSRYLVKRTGEKVFLECVQDMDHENMFWYRQDPGLGLRLIYFSYDVKMKEKGDIPEGYSVSREKKERFSLILESASTNQTSMYLCASRGTGWNTEAFFGQGTRLTVV.

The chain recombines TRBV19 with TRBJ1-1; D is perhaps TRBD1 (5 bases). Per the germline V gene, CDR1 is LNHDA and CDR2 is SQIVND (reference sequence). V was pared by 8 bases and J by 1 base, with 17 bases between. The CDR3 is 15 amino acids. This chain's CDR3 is CASLLSSGGNTEAFF. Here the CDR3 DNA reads TGTGCCAGTCTCCTCTCATCTGGGGGGAACACTGAAGCTTTCTTT.

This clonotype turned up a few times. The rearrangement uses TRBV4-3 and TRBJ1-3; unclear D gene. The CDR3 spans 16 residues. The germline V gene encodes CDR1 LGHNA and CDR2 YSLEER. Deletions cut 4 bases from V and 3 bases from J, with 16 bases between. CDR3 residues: CASSLVRQAFGNTIYF. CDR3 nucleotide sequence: TGCGCCAGCAGCCTTGTTAGGCAGGCCTTTGGAAACACCATATATTTT.

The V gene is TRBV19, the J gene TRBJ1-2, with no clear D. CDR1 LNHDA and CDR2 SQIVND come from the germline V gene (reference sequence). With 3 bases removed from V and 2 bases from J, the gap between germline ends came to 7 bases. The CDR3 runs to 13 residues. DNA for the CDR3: TGTGCCAGTAGTATTGATTTAAACTATGGCTACACCTTC. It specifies CASSIDLNYGYTF.

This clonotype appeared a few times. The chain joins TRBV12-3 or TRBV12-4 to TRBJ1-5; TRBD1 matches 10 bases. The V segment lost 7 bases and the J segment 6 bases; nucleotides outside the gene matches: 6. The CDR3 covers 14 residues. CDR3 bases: TGTGCCAGCACCACCGGGGACAGGGGTCAGCCCCAGCATTTT. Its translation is CASTTGDRGQPQHF.

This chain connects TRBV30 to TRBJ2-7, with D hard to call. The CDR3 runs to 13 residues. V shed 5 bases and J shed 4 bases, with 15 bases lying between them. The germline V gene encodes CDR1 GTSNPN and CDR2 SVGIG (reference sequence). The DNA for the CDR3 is TGTGCCTGGGAAATCCGTTACGGGTACGAGCAGTACTTC. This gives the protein CAWEIRYGYEQYF.

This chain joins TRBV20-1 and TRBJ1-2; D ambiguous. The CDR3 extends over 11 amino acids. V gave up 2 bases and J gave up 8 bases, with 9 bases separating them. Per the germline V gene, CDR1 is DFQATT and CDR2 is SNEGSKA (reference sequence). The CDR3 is CSARHGEGYTF. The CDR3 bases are TGCAGTGCTAGACACGGGGAGGGCTACACCTTC.

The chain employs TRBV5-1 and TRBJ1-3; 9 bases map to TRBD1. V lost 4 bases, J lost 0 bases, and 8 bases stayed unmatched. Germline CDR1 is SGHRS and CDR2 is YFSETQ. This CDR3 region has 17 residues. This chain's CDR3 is CASSAWTGASSGNTIYF. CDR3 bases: TGCGCCAGCAGCGCCTGGACAGGGGCCAGCTCTGGAAACACCATATATTTT. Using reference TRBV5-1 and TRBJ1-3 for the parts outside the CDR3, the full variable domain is KAGVTQTPRYLIKTRGQQVTLSCSPISGHRSVSWYQQTPGQGLQFLFEYFSETQRNKGNFPGRFSGRQFSNSRSEMNVSTLELGDSALYLCASSAWTGASSGNTIYFGEGSWLTVV.

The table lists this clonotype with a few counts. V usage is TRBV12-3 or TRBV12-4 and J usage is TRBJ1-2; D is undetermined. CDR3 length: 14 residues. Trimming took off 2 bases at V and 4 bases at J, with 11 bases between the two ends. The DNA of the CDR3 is TGTGCCAGCAGTTTAACGGGCAGCATCTATGGCTACACCTTC. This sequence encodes CASSLTGSIYGYTF.

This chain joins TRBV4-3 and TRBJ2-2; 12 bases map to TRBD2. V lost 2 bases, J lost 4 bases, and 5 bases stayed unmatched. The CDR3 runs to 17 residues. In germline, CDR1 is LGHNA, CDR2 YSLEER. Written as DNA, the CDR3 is TGCGCCAGCAGCCAAAGAGGGACTAGCGGGTTCACCGGGGAGCTGTTTTTT. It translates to CASSQRGTSGFTGELFF.

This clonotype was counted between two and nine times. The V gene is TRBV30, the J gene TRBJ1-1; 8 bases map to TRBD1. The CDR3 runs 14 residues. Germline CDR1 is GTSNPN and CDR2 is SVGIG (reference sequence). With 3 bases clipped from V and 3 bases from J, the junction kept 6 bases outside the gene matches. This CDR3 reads CAWRRTGKDTEAFF. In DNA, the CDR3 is TGTGCCTGGAGACGGACAGGGAAGGACACTGAAGCTTTCTTT.

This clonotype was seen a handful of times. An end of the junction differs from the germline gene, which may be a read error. Written as DNA, the CDR3 is TGTGCCAGCACTTTAGGGTTTCTGGAGCCCCAGCATTTT. It codes for CASTLGFLEPQHF. This chain joins TRBV12-3 or TRBV12-4 and TRBJ1-5; the D is unclear. The CDR3 has 13 residues.

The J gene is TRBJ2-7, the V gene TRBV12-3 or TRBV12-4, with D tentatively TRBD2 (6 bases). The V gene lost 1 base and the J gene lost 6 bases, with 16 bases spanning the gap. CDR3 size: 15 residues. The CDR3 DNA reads TGTGCCAGCAGTTTAGGGGCCTGGGGGAGGACCGAGCAGTACTTC. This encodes CASSLGAWGRTEQYF.

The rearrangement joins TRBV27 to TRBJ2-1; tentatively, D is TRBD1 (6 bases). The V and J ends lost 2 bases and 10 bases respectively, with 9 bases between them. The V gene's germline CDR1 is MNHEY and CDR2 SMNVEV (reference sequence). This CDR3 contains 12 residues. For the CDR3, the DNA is TGTGCCAGCAGTTTACCTGGACAGGAGCAGTTCTTC. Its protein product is CASSLPGQEQFF.

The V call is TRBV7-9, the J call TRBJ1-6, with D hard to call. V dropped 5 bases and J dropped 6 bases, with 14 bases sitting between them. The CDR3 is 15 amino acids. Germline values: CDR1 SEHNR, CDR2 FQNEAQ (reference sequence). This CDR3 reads CASSPEGRTNSPLHF. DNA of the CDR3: TGTGCCAGCAGCCCAGAAGGACGGACTAATTCACCCCTCCACTTT.

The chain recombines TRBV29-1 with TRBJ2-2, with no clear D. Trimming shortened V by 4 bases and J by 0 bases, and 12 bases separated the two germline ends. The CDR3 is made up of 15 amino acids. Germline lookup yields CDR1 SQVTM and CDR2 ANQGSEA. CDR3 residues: CSVVLAQTNTGELFF. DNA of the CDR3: TGCAGCGTTGTGTTGGCTCAAACGAACACCGGGGAGCTGTTTTTT.

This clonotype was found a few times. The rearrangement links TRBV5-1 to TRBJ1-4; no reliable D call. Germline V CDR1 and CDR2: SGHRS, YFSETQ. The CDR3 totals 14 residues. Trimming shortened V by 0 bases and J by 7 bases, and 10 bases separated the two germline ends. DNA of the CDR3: TGCGCCAGCAGCTTGGATCCCCGTCGTGAAAAACTGTTTTTT. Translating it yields CASSLDPRREKLFF.

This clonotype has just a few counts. The CDR3 region is CASSQDRERSRANGYTF. Written as DNA, the CDR3 is TGCGCCAGCAGCCAAGATCGAGAGCGGAGCAGGGCAAATGGCTACACCTTC. The V gene is TRBV4-3, the J gene TRBJ1-2, with a weak D call TRBD1 (5 bases). Germline assignment: CDR1 LGHNA and CDR2 YSLEER. The ends were cut back, 0 bases at V and 6 bases at J, with 20 bases in the middle. The CDR3 consists of 17 residues.

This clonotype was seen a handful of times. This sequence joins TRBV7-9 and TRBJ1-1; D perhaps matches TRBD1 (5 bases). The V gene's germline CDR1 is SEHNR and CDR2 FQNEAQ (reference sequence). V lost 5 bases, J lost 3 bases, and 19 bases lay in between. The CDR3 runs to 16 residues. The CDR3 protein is CASSPGWAMGDTEAFF. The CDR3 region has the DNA TGTGCCAGCAGCCCAGGTTGGGCGATGGGGGACACTGAAGCTTTCTTT.

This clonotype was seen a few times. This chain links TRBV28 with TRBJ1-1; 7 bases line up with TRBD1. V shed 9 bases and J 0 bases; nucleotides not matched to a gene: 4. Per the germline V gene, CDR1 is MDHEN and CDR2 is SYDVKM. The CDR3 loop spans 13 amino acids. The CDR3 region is CASGQALNTEAFF. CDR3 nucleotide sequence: TGTGCCAGTGGACAGGCCTTGAACACTGAAGCTTTCTTT.

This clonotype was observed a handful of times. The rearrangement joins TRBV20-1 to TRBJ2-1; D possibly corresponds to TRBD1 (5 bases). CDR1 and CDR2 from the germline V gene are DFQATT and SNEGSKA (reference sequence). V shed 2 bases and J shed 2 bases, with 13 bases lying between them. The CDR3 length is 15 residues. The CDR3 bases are TGCAGTGCTAGACCGACAGAAGAGCCCTACAATGAGCAGTTCTTC. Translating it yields CSARPTEEPYNEQFF.

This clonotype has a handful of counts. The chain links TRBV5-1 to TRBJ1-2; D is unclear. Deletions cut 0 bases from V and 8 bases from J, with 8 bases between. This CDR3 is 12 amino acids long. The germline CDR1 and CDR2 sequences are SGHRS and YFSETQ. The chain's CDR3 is CASSLGALGYTF. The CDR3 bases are TGCGCCAGCAGCTTGGGCGCCCTCGGCTACACCTTC.

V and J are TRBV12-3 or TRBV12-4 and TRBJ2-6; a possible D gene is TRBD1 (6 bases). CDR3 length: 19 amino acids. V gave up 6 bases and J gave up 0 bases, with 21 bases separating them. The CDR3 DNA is TGTGCCAGCAGCAGGAATATAGGACAGTCAATCTCTGGGGCCAACGTCCTGACTTTC. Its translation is CASSRNIGQSISGANVLTF.

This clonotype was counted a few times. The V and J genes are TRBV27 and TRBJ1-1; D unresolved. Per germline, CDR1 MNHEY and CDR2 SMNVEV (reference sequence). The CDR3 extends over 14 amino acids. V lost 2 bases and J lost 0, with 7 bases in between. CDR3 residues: CASSLEAVNTEAFF. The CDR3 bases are TGTGCCAGCAGTTTAGAGGCAGTGAACACTGAAGCTTTCTTT.

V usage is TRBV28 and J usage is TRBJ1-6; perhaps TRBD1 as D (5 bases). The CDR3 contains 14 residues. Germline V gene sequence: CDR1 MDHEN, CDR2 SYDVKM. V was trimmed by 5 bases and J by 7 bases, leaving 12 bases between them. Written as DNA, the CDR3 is TGTGCCAGCAGTGGCACAGGATTAAATTCACCCCTCCACTTT. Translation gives CASSGTGLNSPLHF.

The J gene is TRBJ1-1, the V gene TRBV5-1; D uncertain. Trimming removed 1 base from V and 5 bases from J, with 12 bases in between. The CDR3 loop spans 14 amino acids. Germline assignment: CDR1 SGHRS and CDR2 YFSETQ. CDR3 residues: CASSLSGSETEAFF. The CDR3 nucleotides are TGCGCCAGCAGCTTGTCGGGGTCGGAGACTGAAGCTTTCTTT.